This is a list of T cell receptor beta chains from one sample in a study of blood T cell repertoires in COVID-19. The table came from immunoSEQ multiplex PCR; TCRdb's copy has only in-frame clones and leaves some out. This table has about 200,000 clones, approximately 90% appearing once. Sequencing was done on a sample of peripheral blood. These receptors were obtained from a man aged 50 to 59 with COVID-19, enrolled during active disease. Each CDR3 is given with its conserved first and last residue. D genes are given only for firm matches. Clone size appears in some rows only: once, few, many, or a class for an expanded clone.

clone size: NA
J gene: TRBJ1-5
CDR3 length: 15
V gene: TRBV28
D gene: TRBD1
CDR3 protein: CASSLGTGARQPQHF
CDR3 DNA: TGTGCCAGCAGTTTAGGGACAGGGGCTCGTCAGCCCCAGCATTTT

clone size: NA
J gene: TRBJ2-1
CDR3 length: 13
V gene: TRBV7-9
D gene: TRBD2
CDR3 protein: CASSLATSGEQFF
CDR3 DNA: TGTGCCAGCAGCTTAGCCACTAGCGGTGAGCAGTTCTTC

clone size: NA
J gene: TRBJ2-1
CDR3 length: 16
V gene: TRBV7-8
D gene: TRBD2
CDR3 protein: CASSLTGLAGVNEQFF
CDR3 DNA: TGTGCCAGCAGCTTAACCGGGCTAGCGGGAGTCAATGAGCAGTTCTTC

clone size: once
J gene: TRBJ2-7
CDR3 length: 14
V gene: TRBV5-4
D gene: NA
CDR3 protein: CASSFHTGTYEQYF
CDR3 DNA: TGTGCCAGCAGCTTCCATACGGGGACCTACGAGCAGTACTTC

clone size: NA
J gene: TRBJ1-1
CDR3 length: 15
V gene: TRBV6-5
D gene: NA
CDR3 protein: CASSYSSLLNTEAFF
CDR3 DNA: TGTGCCAGCAGTTACTCGTCCCTCCTGAACACTGAAGCTTTCTTT

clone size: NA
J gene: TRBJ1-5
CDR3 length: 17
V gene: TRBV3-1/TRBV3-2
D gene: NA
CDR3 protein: CASSQDWGEGVIQPQHF
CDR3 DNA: TGTGCCAGCAGCCAAGATTGGGGGGAGGGGGTAATTCAGCCCCAGCATTTT

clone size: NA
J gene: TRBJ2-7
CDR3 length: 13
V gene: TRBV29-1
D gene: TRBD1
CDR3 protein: CSVVETGVYEQYF
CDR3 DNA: TGCAGCGTTGTTGAGACAGGGGTTTACGAGCAGTACTTC

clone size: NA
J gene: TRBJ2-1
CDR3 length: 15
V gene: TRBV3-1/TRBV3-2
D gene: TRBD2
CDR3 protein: CASSHGRRERNEQFF
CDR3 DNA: TGTGCCAGCAGCCATGGGCGGCGGGAGAGAAATGAGCAGTTCTTC

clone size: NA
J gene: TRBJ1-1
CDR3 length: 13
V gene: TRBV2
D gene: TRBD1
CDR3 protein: CASNLDRGGEAFF
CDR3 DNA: TGTGCCAGCAACTTGGACAGGGGCGGTGAAGCTTTCTTT

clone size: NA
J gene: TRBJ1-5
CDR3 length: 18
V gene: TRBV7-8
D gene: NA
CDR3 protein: CASSLLPSGGGGNQPQHF
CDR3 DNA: TGTGCCAGCAGCTTATTGCCAAGCGGAGGGGGGGGCAATCAGCCCCAGCATTTT

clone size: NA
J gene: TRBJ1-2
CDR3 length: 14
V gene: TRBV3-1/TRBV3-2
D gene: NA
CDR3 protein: CASSQDFGADGYTF
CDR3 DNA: TGTGCCAGCAGCCAAGATTTTGGGGCAGATGGCTACACCTTC